Presented here are 19 T cell receptor beta chains from one specimen sequenced in a study of T cells in Graves' hyperthyroidism and ophthalmopathy. The TCR beta CDR3 regions underwent amplification using RNA transcripts as the source. HTBI primers were the set used in a first-round RT-PCR of the TCR CDR3. One entry per CDR3 protein, called by TCRdb with MiXCR from the multiplex PCR reads. The sample includes about 400,000 distinct CDR3 sequences, over 13% seen only once; the top ten take 25% to 30%. The sample taken for sequencing was blood. These receptors all come from a man aged 50 to 60 with Graves' ophthalmopathy.

This clonotype has a count of ten or more. The genes are TRBV18 and TRBJ2-3; D is possibly TRBD2 (6 bases). Trimming left V 0 bases short and J 3 bases short, with 10 bases between. The germline V gene has CDR1 KGHSH and CDR2 LQKENI. CDR3 length equals 15 residues. The CDR3 protein is CASSPPGGRTDTQYF. CDR3 bases: TGTGCCAGCTCACCACCGGGGGGAAGGACAGATACGCAGTATTTT.

This clonotype was detected only a few times. This chain uses TRBV10-3 with TRBJ2-6, with TRBD1 identical over 7 bases. CDR3 size: 18 residues. Germline V gene lookup returns CDR1 ENHRY and CDR2 SYGVKD. The V and J ends lost 4 bases and 1 base, in that order; junction bases with no gene match: 10. CDR3 sequence reads: CAISGYGQVLSGANVLTF. CDR3 DNA: TGTGCCATCAGTGGCTACGGACAGGTCCTTTCTGGGGCCAACGTCCTGACTTTC.

The CDR3: CASSLGPGAAGALSSYNEQFF. The DNA for the CDR3 is TGTGCCAGCAGCTTGGGACCGGGGGCGGCGGGAGCGTTGAGCTCCTACAATGAGCAGTTCTTC. The chain employs TRBV7-8 and TRBJ2-1; a possible D gene is TRBD2 (7 bases). The CDR3 sequence is 21 residues long. Trimming took off 3 bases at V and 0 bases at J, with 27 bases between the two ends. Per germline, CDR1 SGHVS and CDR2 FQNEAQ.

The sample holds many counts of this clonotype. The chain couples TRBV6-1 to TRBJ2-1; D remains unclear. The germline V gene encodes CDR1 MNHNS and CDR2 SASEGT. V was pared by 2 bases and J by 8 bases, with 7 bases between. This CDR3 is built from 12 residues. DNA of the CDR3: TGTGCCAGCAGTGAACAACTGGATGAGCAGTTCTTC. It specifies CASSEQLDEQFF.

The sample holds many counts of this clonotype. The chain links TRBV5-1 to TRBJ2-2; TRBD2 agrees at 13 bases. Germline CDR1 and CDR2: SGHRS and YFSETQ. CDR3 size: 17 residues. V trimming: 4 bases; J trimming: 8 bases; junction bases outside the gene matches: 11. CDR3 coding DNA: TGCGCCAGCAGCCCCGGGACTAGCGGGAAGGTTATAGGGGAGCTGTTTTTT. It specifies CASSPGTSGKVIGELFF.

This clonotype showed up many times. This chain connects TRBV7-2 to TRBJ1-1; no clear D gene. CDR1 and CDR2 (germline): SGHTA, FQGNSA. The CDR3 covers 14 residues. Trimming left V 2 bases short and J 2 bases short, with 9 bases between. The CDR3 loop is CASSLKYSNTEAFF. The CDR3 nucleotides are TGTGCCAGCAGCTTAAAGTATAGTAACACTGAAGCTTTCTTT. Variable domain in full (rest from reference TRBV7-2 and TRBJ1-1): GAGVSQSPSNKVTEKGKDVELRCDPISGHTALYWYRQSLGQGLEFLIYFQGNSAPDKSGLPSDRFSAERTGGSVSTLTIQRTQQEDSAVYLCASSLKYSNTEAFFGQGTRLTVV.

This clonotype appeared many times. The rearrangement uses TRBV27 and TRBJ2-5; a possible D gene is TRBD2 (6 bases). The CDR3 loop spans 20 amino acids. The V end was cut by 3 bases, the J end by 1 base, with 27 bases between. Germline V gene data show CDR1 as MNHEY and CDR2 as SMNVEV (reference sequence). Here the CDR3 DNA reads TGTGCCAGCAGTTTTGTGTTTACCCGCCGCGGCGGGACCCCCCAAGAGACCCAGTACTTC. Protein: CASSFVFTRRGGTPQETQYF.

This sequence joins TRBV24-1 and TRBJ1-2; D possibly corresponds to TRBD1 (5 bases). Trimming left V 4 bases short and J 4 bases short, with 9 bases between. Germline values: CDR1 KGHDR, CDR2 SFDVKD. The CDR3 is 13 amino acids. This CDR3 is CATSDPGRYGYTF. CDR3 sequence (DNA): TGTGCCACCAGTGACCCGGGACGCTATGGCTACACCTTC.

This clonotype appeared many times. The rearrangement links TRBV2 to TRBJ1-4; 8 bases map to TRBD1. In germline, CDR1 is SNHLY, CDR2 FYNNEI. Germline trimming cut 7 bases from V and 0 bases from J; bases unmatched to any gene: 4. The CDR3 has 15 residues. The CDR3 protein is CASKSDRATNEKLFF. DNA of the CDR3: TGTGCCAGCAAATCGGACAGGGCAACTAATGAAAAACTGTTTTTT.

This clonotype was found many times. The chain has TRBV5-1 and TRBJ2-1; D is perhaps TRBD2 (5 bases). Germline V CDR1 and CDR2: SGHRS, YFSETQ. The V and J ends lost 3 bases and 6 bases respectively, with 16 bases between them. The CDR3 is 15 residues long. The CDR3 DNA follows: TGCGCCAGCAGCTACTTAGGATTAGCGTCCAATGAGCAGTTCTTC. It codes for CASSYLGLASNEQFF.

As regards this clonotype: A single base separates this from a much larger clone, so it may be a read error. V is TRBV3-1 and J is TRBJ2-7; TRBD2 matches at 7 bases. V lost 2 bases and J lost 6; bases outside the gene matches: 7. This CDR3 spans 14 amino acids. CDR1 LGHDT and CDR2 YNNKEL come from the germline V gene (reference sequence). The CDR3 DNA follows: TGTGCCAGCAGCCAAATGGGCGGGAGACTCGAGCAGTACTTC. Amino acids: CASSQMGGRLEQYF.

This clonotype showed up just once. This chain links TRBV24-1 with TRBJ2-3; no firm D call. The germline gives CDR1 KGHDR, CDR2 SFDVKD. V dropped 3 bases and J dropped 2 bases, with 11 bases sitting between them. CDR3 size: 15 residues. DNA for the CDR3: TGTGCCACCAGTGATCCATCAGAAAACACAGATACGCAGTATTTT. As protein: CATSDPSENTDTQYF.

This clonotype was detected a few times. V gene TRBV19 combines with J gene TRBJ1-2; possible D gene TRBD1, 5 bases. Germline V gene lookup returns CDR1 LNHDA and CDR2 SQIVND (reference sequence). CDR3 length: 13 residues. Trimming removed 0 bases at V and 8 bases at J, with 10 bases between. The CDR3 DNA sequence: TGTGCCAGTAGTATAGAGGCAGGGCGAGGCTACACCTTC. Translating it yields CASSIEAGRGYTF. Supplemented by reference TRBV19 and TRBJ1-2, the full variable domain reads DGGITQSPKYLFRKEGQNVTLSCEQNLNHDAMYWYRQDPGQGLRLIYYSQIVNDFQKGDIAEGYSVSREKKESFPLTVTSAQKNPTAFYLCASSIEAGRGYTFGSGTRLTVV.

This clonotype has ten or more counts. CDR3 loop: CASSFSGRGGELFF. CDR3 coding DNA: TGTGCCAGCAGTTTTAGCGGGAGAGGCGGGGAGCTGTTTTTT. The V gene is TRBV12-3 or TRBV12-4, the J gene TRBJ2-2; TRBD2 agrees at 9 bases. V was pared by 3 bases and J by 7 bases, with 3 bases of the junction left unmatched. The length of the CDR3 is 14 residues.

This clonotype was picked up many times. V is TRBV5-1 and J is TRBJ2-5; D is ambiguous. CDR1 and CDR2 from the germline V gene are SGHRS and YFSETQ. With 0 bases removed from V and 5 bases from J, the gap between germline ends came to 8 bases. The CDR3 runs to 13 residues. For the CDR3, the DNA is TGCGCCAGCAGCTTGGAGGCCGGTGAGACCCAGTACTTC. Encoded protein: CASSLEAGETQYF. Complete variable domain (other parts from reference TRBV5-1 and TRBJ2-5): KAGVTQTPRYLIKTRGQQVTLSCSPISGHRSVSWYQQTPGQGLQFLFEYFSETQRNKGNFPGRFSGRQFSNSRSEMNVSTLELGDSALYLCASSLEAGETQYFGPGTRLLVL.

At least ten counts were recorded for this clonotype. The J gene is TRBJ2-1, the V gene TRBV6-1; TRBD2 agrees at 14 bases. Trimming at V came to 9 bases and at J to 8 bases, leaving 6 bases not matched to a gene. The CDR3 is 14 residues long. Germline V CDR1 and CDR2: MNHNS, SASEGT. The CDR3 loop is CASTGTSGSYEQFF. The DNA for the CDR3 is TGTGCCAGTACCGGGACTAGCGGGAGCTATGAGCAGTTCTTC.

The CDR3 sequence: CASSLGTGGRGNYGYTF. In nucleotides, the CDR3 is TGTGCCAGCAGTCTAGGGACAGGGGGCAGGGGGAACTATGGCTACACCTTC. The gene calls are TRBV27 and TRBJ1-2; TRBD1 agrees at 12 bases. Trimming removed 5 bases from V and 2 bases from J; junction bases left unmatched: 9. The CDR3 loop spans 17 amino acids. Germline CDR1 reads MNHEY; CDR2 reads SMNVEV (reference sequence).

In this sample, this clonotype turned up once. A much larger clone is a single base away; this may be a read error. The V call is TRBV3-1, the J call TRBJ1-1; TRBD1 might be the D (6 bases). Germline loops: CDR1 LGHDT, CDR2 YNNKEL (reference sequence). CDR3 length: 13 residues. The CDR3 loop is CAISSGQFTKAFF. The DNA for the CDR3 is TGTGCCATCAGCTCCGGACAGTTCACTAAAGCTTTCTTT.

This clonotype was counted ten times or more. The rearrangement links TRBV29-1 to TRBJ2-3; D possibly corresponds to TRBD1 (6 bases). Germline CDR1 and CDR2: SQVTM and ANQGSEA. Between the trimmed V and J ends, which lost 3 bases and 5 bases, there was a span of 15 bases. The length of the CDR3 is 14 residues. The CDR3, as DNA: TGCAGCGTTGATGCTGCAGTCAGGGGAGATACGCAGTATTTT. Its translation: CSVDAAVRGDTQYF.